This T cell receptor beta chain derives from a study of CD8 T cells in ankylosing spondylitis. This clonotype has just a few counts. What it binds is unknown. Study findings and constraints: For ankylosing spondylitis blood, a TCR beta motif of under ten highly homologous variants appeared characteristic.

Germline CDR1 reads SGHRS; CDR2 reads YFSETQ. This CDR3 has 17 amino acids. With V trimmed by 4 bases and J by 6 bases, 8 bases remained unmatched. TCRdb called the 5' RACE reads again in MiXCR, with one record for every CDR3 protein. The data show roughly 670,000 distinct CDR3 sequences, over 15% seen once. The TCR comes from a male donor with ankylosing spondylitis. J is TRBJ2-3 and V is TRBV5-1; 16 positions match TRBD2. Sequenced: blood, either unsorted or a sorted T cell fraction (not recorded which). The CDR3 protein is CASSKGTSGGAPDTQYF. In DNA, the CDR3 is TGCGCCAGCAGCAAGGGGACTAGCGGGGGGGCTCCGGATACGCAGTATTTT. Together with reference TRBV5-1 and TRBJ2-3, the CDR3 gives the full variable domain: KAGVTQTPRYLIKTRGQQVTLSCSPISGHRSVSWYQQTPGQGLQFLFEYFSETQRNKGNFPGRFSGRQFSNSRSEMNVSTLELGDSALYLCASSKGTSGGAPDTQYFGPGTRLTVL.